The rows below give T cell receptor beta chains drawn from one sample of a study of blood T cell repertoires in COVID-19. The repertoire was sequenced with immunoSEQ multiplex PCR; TCRdb's copy has only in-frame clones and lacks some. The sample carries roughly 150,000 clones, around 84% recorded once. Sequencing input: peripheral blood. These receptor sequences come from a woman of 80 years or more with COVID-19, enrolled during active disease. The CDR3 runs from the conserved cysteine through the conserved F or W. D genes are given only for firm matches. Size values are once, few and many counts, or a class for expanded clones, and some rows have none.

D gene	V gene	J gene	clone size	CDR3 DNA	CDR3 protein
NA	TRBV7-9	TRBJ1-5	NA	TGTGCCAGCAGCCAGGACAGAGGCAATCAGCCCCAGCATTTT	CASSQDRGNQPQHF
TRBD1	TRBV5-8	TRBJ1-6	NA	TGTGCCAGCACCACAACCGGGACAGGGGCCTCACCCCTCCACTTT	CASTTTGTGASPLHF
NA	TRBV28	TRBJ1-4	NA	TGTGCCAGCAGTTCATCCCGGGGAGGACGGGAAAAACTGTTTTTT	CASSSSRGGREKLFF
TRBD2	TRBV2	TRBJ2-3	NA	TGTGCCAGCAGGGTAGGACTAGCGGGAGGGCAAGCAGATACGCAGTATTTT	CASRVGLAGGQADTQYF
NA	TRBV6-4	TRBJ1-1	NA	TGTGCCAGCAGTGACTCGTACGGGGGACGAGCTTTCTTT	CASSDSYGGRAFF
NA	TRBV18	TRBJ2-1	NA	TGTGCCAGCTCACCGCGACTGGCAAATGAGCAGTTCTTC	CASSPRLANEQFF
NA	TRBV7-2	TRBJ1-3	few	TGTGCCAGCAGCCCGAGACGGTATGGAGGTGGAAACACCATATATTTT	CASSPRRYGGGNTIYF
NA	TRBV7-2	TRBJ1-5	NA	TGTGCCAGCAGCCCTACCCGGGACTCTAATCAGCCCCAGCATTTT	CASSPTRDSNQPQHF
NA	TRBV7-6	TRBJ1-5	NA	TGTGCCAGCAGCTTAGAAGGGGGTTTTGGCAATCAGCCCCAGCATTTT	CASSLEGGFGNQPQHF
NA	TRBV5-4	TRBJ2-7	NA	TGTGCCAGCAGCCCCGAACAGGCGGCTAGCGTCGAGCAGTACTTC	CASSPEQAASVEQYF
NA	TRBV24-1	TRBJ2-2	once	TGTGCCACCAGTTTCCAGGGGCCCGGGGAGCTGTTTTTT	CATSFQGPGELFF
TRBD2	TRBV19	TRBJ2-1	NA	TGTGCCAGTAGTATAGAGCTCACACTAGCGGGGTACTACAATGAGCAGTTCTTC	CASSIELTLAGYYNEQFF
TRBD1	TRBV9	TRBJ1-3	NA	TGTGCCAGCAGCGTAGCTGCAGGGGGCCTCTCTGGAAACACCATATATTTT	CASSVAAGGLSGNTIYF
NA	TRBV4-3	TRBJ1-2	NA	TGCGCCAGCAGCCAAGAATCCGGGGGAGGGCCGACAAGATTCCACACCTTC	CASSQESGGGPTRFHTF
TRBD2	TRBV28	TRBJ2-4	NA	TGTGCCAGCAGTCAATACAGACTAGCGGGAGGCGTAAACATTCAGTACTTC	CASSQYRLAGGVNIQYF
NA	TRBV28	TRBJ2-3	NA	TGTGCCAGCAGTTCGCCTGGACACATGGCAGGGGATACGCAGTATTTT	CASSSPGHMAGDTQYF
NA	TRBV9	TRBJ1-2	NA	TGTGCCAGCAGCCCCCAGACAGGCAACTATGGCTACACCTTC	CASSPQTGNYGYTF
NA	TRBV4-3	TRBJ1-1	NA	TGCGCCAGCAGCCAAGACCCCCATGGAGGGCTCACTGAAGCTTTCTTT	CASSQDPHGGLTEAFF
TRBD1	TRBV4-3	TRBJ1-5	NA	TGCGCCAGCAGCCAAGACTGGACAGGGCTTCAGCCCCAGCATTTT	CASSQDWTGLQPQHF
TRBD2	TRBV28	TRBJ2-1	NA	TGTGCCAGCAGAACCCCTAGCGGCAACTCCTACAATGAGCAGTTCTTC	CASRTPSGNSYNEQFF
TRBD1	TRBV2	TRBJ1-5	NA	TGTGCCAGCAGTGAAGGGGGACAGGGGGGTTTCCAGCCCCAGCATTTT	CASSEGGQGGFQPQHF
TRBD2	TRBV19	TRBJ2-3	NA	TGTGCCAGTAGTATGTTAGCGGGAGGGCCATCCGATACGCAGTATTTT	CASSMLAGGPSDTQYF
NA	TRBV11-3	TRBJ2-3	NA	TGTGCCAGCAGCCGCGAGGGCGGCTACACAGATACGCAGTATTTT	CASSREGGYTDTQYF